These T cell receptor beta chains were read from a single sample in a study of tumor-infiltrating lymphocytes in glioblastoma multiforme. TCRdb reanalysed the multiplex PCR reads using MiXCR and keeps one entry per CDR3 protein. This table holds some 15,000 distinct CDR3 sequences, 60% to 75% found once. The sequencing input was brain tumor tissue. The receptors stem from a male donor with glioblastoma. Each CDR3 is given with its conserved first and last residue. D genes are given only for firm matches. Size tells how often a clone was seen (once, few, many) or the class of an expanded clone, and some rows leave it out.

J,D,size,V,CDR3,DNA
TRBJ2-1,NA,NA,TRBV20-1,CSARELGGEEFF,TGCAGTGCTAGAGAACTAGGGGGAGAAGAGTTCTTC
TRBJ2-3,TRBD2,NA,TRBV11-2,CASRRLAGDTQYF,TGTGCCAGCAGGAGACTAGCGGGAGATACGCAGTATTTT
TRBJ1-5,TRBD1,NA,TRBV6-2/TRBV6-3,CASSSLRDRMTKSNQPQHF,TGTGCCAGCAGTTCACTCCGGGACAGGATGACTAAGAGCAATCAGCCCCAGCATTTT
TRBJ1-1,NA,NA,TRBV10-3,CAAIDGNTEAFF,TGTGCCGCCATAGACGGAAACACTGAAGCTTTCTTC
TRBJ2-2,NA,NA,TRBV5-6,CANSLAGRFDTGELFF,TGTGCTAACAGCTTGGCGGGCAGGTTCGACACCGGGGAGCTGTTTTTT
TRBJ1-1,TRBD1,medium-sized,TRBV29-1,CSVEMGQRNTEAFF,TGCAGCGTTGAAATGGGACAGAGAAACACTGAAGCTTTCTTT
TRBJ1-2,TRBD1,NA,TRBV7-2,CASSLYSTGWDYDYTF,TGTGCCAGCAGCTTGTACTCGACAGGGTGGGACTATGACTACACCTTC
TRBJ2-7,NA,NA,TRBV10-3,CAISEGFVGGRFYEQYF,TGTGCCATCAGTGAGGGGTTTGTAGGGGGAAGGTTCTACGAGCAGTACTTC
TRBJ2-5,TRBD1,medium-sized,TRBV4-2,CASSQEKIGTGGSGGRETQYF,TGTGCCAGCAGCCAAGAGAAGATCGGGACAGGGGGATCGGGGGGGCGAGAGACCCAGTACTTC
TRBJ2-7,NA,few,TRBV5-6,CASSLQGGYEQYF,TGTGCCAGCAGCCTCCAGGGGGGCTACGAGCAGTACTTC
TRBJ2-2,TRBD1,many,TRBV6-2/TRBV6-3,CASSRQGAGELFF,TGTGCCAGCAGTAGACAGGGCGCCGGGGAGCTGTTTTTT
TRBJ2-7,TRBD1,NA,TRBV11-2,CASSLHRGTSTYEQCF,TGTGCCAGCAGCTTGCACAGGGGGACCTCGACCTACGAGCAGTGCTTC
TRBJ2-7,NA,once,TRBV4-2,CASSQHLTGSYEQCF,TGTGCCAGCAGCCAACATCTTACTGGTTCCTACGAGCAGTGCTTC
TRBJ2-5,NA,NA,TRBV12-3/TRBV12-4,CASSFMGAQETQYF,TGTGCCAGCAGTTTTATGGGGGCACAAGAGACCCAGTACTTC
TRBJ2-6,NA,NA,TRBV18,CASPLISGGANVLTF,TGTGCCAGCCCACTCATAAGTGGGGGAGCCAACGTCCTGACTTTC
TRBJ2-3,TRBD2,NA,TRBV28,CASSLPSGLTDAQYF,TGTGCCAGCAGTTTACCTAGCGGGTTAACAGATGCGCAGTACTTT
TRBJ1-5,NA,NA,TRBV7-2,CASSLGRQINQPQHF,TGTGCCAGCAGCTTGGGGAGACAAATCAATCAGCCCCAGCATTTT
TRBJ2-7,NA,few,TRBV20-1,CSASEGLTTYEQYF,TGCAGTGCTAGCGAGGGACTGACAACCTACGAGCAGTACTTC
TRBJ2-7,NA,NA,TRBV11-2,CASSDRGSNREQYF,TGTGCCAGCAGCGACCGCGGGTCGAACAGGGAGCAGTACTTC
TRBJ2-3,NA,NA,TRBV7-8,CASSFWSTDTRYF,TGTGCCAGCAGCTTTTGGAGCACAGATACGCGGTATTTT
TRBJ2-2,NA,NA,TRBV20-1,CSAIGAGELFF,TGTAGTGCTATAGGGGCCGGGGAGCTGTTTTTC
TRBJ1-1,TRBD1,NA,TRBV20-1,CSASRDSTILSRTEASF,TGCAGCGCTAGCCGGGACAGTACTATACTCTCGAGGACTGAAGCTTCCTTT
TRBJ2-4,NA,NA,TRBV11-2,CASSFFPVSRNIQYF,TGTGCCAGCAGCTTTTTTCCCGTTAGCCGAAACATTCAGTACTTC
TRBJ2-1,TRBD2,medium-sized,TRBV6-6,CASRTGGPKHEQFF,TGTGCCAGCAGGACGGGAGGCCCTAAGCATGAGCAGTTCTTC
TRBJ2-7,TRBD1,NA,TRBV10-3,CAIKATGGYEQYF,TGTGCCATCAAGGCTACAGGGGGCTACGAGCAGTACTTC
TRBJ1-1,NA,NA,TRBV20-1,CSASTSMNTEAFF,TGCAGCGCTAGCACCAGCATGAACACTGAAGCTTTCTTT
TRBJ1-2,NA,medium-sized,TRBV10-1,CASSESGTNYGYTF,TGCGCCAGCAGTGAGTCCGGGACAAACTATGGCTACACCTTC
TRBJ2-1,TRBD2,NA,TRBV5-1,CASSLVVEAGLVGFDEQFF,TGCGCTAGCAGCTTGGTGGTCGAGGCGGGACTAGTGGGCTTTGATGAGCAGTTCTTC
TRBJ2-2,TRBD1,NA,TRBV6-2/TRBV6-3,CARRGQGWYTGELFF,TGTGCCAGAAGAGGACAGGGTTGGTACACCGGGGAGCTGTTTTTT
TRBJ2-7,TRBD2,NA,TRBV20-1,CSARAGGLNEEYF,TGCAGTGCCCGAGCGGGAGGTTTGAACGAGGAGTACTTC
TRBJ2-5,NA,NA,TRBV29-1,CSGQPGMQETQYF,TGCAGCGGCCAACCCGGTATGCAAGAGACCCAGTACTTC
TRBJ2-3,NA,medium-sized,TRBV5-4,CASQDDKAADTQYF,TGTGCCAGCCAGGACGACAAGGCGGCAGATACGCAGTATTTT
TRBJ1-6,TRBD1,NA,TRBV20-1,CSARQGGDSPLHF,TGCAGTGCTAGACAGGGGGGGGACTCACCCCTCCACTTT
TRBJ2-7,NA,once,TRBV11-2,CAASTNLGGNSYERYF,TGTGCCGCGTCGACGAATTTAGGGGGAAACTCCTATGAGCGGTACTTC
TRBJ1-1,NA,NA,TRBV6-6,CASSYSLNTEAFF,TGTGCGAGCAGTTACTCCTTGAACACTGAAGCTTTCTTT
TRBJ1-3,TRBD1,NA,TRBV11-1,CASSQTDRGPGNTIYF,TGTGCCAGCAGCCAAACAGACAGGGGGCCTGGAAACACCATATATTTT
TRBJ1-4,NA,few,TRBV5-1,CASSLEVQPDGELFF,TGCGCCAGCAGCTTGGAGGTACAGCCTGATGGAGAACTGTTTTTT
TRBJ2-3,NA,NA,TRBV11-2,CVSGPRQFTDTQYF,TGTGTCAGCGGCCCGAGACAGTTCACAGATACGCAGTACTTT
TRBJ1-5,NA,NA,TRBV6-1,CASGGKSGTYSNQPQHF,TGTGCCAGCGGGGGTAAGTCGGGAACATACAGCAATCAGCCCCAGCATTTT
TRBJ1-5,NA,NA,TRBV11-2,CASNMGGGTQPHHF,TGTGCCAGCAATATGGGGGGAGGGACCCAGCCCCACCACTTT
TRBJ2-2,NA,NA,TRBV11-2,CASSLNPGVNTGELFF,TGTGCCAGCAGCTTAAACCCAGGGGTGAACACCGGGGAGCTGTTTTTT
TRBJ2-7,TRBD2,many,TRBV11-2,CASGLAYEQYF,TGTGCCAGCGGACTAGCCTACGAGCAGTACTTC
TRBJ2-1,TRBD2,NA,TRBV20-1,CSARRLAGWENEQFF,TGCAGTGCTAGGAGGCTAGCGGGTTGGGAGAATGAGCAGTTCTTC
TRBJ1-4,NA,NA,TRBV20-1,CSARTAANEKLFF,TGCAGTGCAAGGACGGCAGCTAATGAAAAACTGTTTTTT
TRBJ2-2,TRBD2,many,TRBV7-3,CASSLFGGSTGELFF,TGTGCCAGCAGCTTATTCGGGGGGAGCACCGGGGAGCTGTTTTTT
TRBJ2-5,NA,NA,TRBV11-2,CASSLDFAGLAETQYF,TGTGCCAGCAGCTTAGATTTCGCGGGCTTGGCAGAGACCCAGTACTTC
TRBJ2-3,NA,NA,TRBV10-3,CAISEQGTDTQYF,TGTGCCATCAGTGAACAGGGCACAGATACGCAGTATTTT
TRBJ2-5,TRBD2,NA,TRBV5-1,CASSRGLAAQETQYF,TGCGCCAGCAGCAGAGGACTAGCGGCCCAAGAGACCCAATACTTC
TRBJ1-5,NA,NA,TRBV19,CASKGDLQFDQPQHF,TGTGCCAGTAAGGGTGACCTACAATTCGATCAGCCCCAGCATTTT